The sequence of this T cell receptor (beta chain) was determined in a study of shared clonotypes between healthy human individuals. General study findings and limits: The represented genetic and exposure-history diversity was limited by the small number of donors.

Concerning this clone itself: Its antigen is as yet unknown.

Genomic DNA from each subset was divided evenly over several immunoSEQ plates. Replicate PCRs were loaded with approximately 300 ng DNA from unsorted PBMC, about 30,000 T cell genomes. DNA from unsorted PBMC was sequenced on ten immunoSEQ deep assay plates. Sequenced by immunoSEQ multiplex PCR; TCRdb stores in-frame clones only, minus some. The sample yields about 470,000 clones, about 85% seen once. Germline CDR1 and CDR2: MDHEN and SYDVKM. The CDR3 consists of 15 residues. This sequence originates from a woman aged 40-49 years in good health. Some clones in this sample may be carry-over from other donors' samples. The specimen sequenced was PBMCs. V gene TRBV28 combines with J gene TRBJ2-5, with 10 bases that match TRBD2. The J call may be wrong; the DNA end is better matched by TRBJ2-7. CDR3: CASSLSSGSSYEQYF. CDR3 bases: TGTGCCAGCAGTTTATCTAGCGGGAGCTCCTACGAGCAGTACTTC.